The 20 T cell receptor beta chains below all came from one sample that was sequenced in a study of tumor-infiltrating lymphocytes in oesophageal squamous cell carcinoma (dated by TCRdb to about 2016). Library prep was done by PCR. Sequencing was carried out with an Illumina HiSeq 2000. Clones were called with MiXCR by TCRdb after fastp trimmed the public reads at Q25, and only in-frame beta chains were retained. A single entry per CDR3 protein holds the most common genes and DNA from its merged rows. This sample comprises about 15,000 distinct CDR3 sequences, approximately 56% of them detected only once. The ten largest account for 15% to 25% of the sample. What was sequenced was esophageal tumor tissue. The receptors stem from a male donor with esophageal squamous cell carcinoma.

This clonotype was seen at least ten times. This chain joins TRBV7-8 and TRBJ2-7, with TRBD1 matching 9 bases. CDR1 is SGHVS and CDR2 is FQNEAQ in the germline V gene. The V and J ends lost 5 bases and 2 bases, in that order; junction bases with no gene match: 4. The CDR3 runs to 14 residues. The CDR3 loop is CASSNRQGAYEQYF. CDR3 in DNA: TGTGCCAGCAGCAACAGACAGGGGGCCTACGAGCAGTACTTC.

This clonotype has at least ten counts. The chain uses TRBV5-6 and TRBJ2-7; 9 bases fit TRBD2. V trimming: 4 bases; J trimming: 6 bases; junction bases outside the gene matches: 2. Germline CDR1 is SGHDT and CDR2 is YYEEEE. This CDR3 region has 12 residues. CDR3 protein: CASSPLAGEQYF. The DNA of the CDR3 is TGTGCCAGCAGCCCACTAGCGGGCGAGCAGTACTTC.

About this clonotype: Because it lacks the conserved phenylalanine or tryptophan at the end, this CDR3 is likely a read error. Because the CDR3's place on the DNA is in doubt, the DNA is left out and the CDR3 is given as listed by TCRdb. V and J are TRBV10-3 and TRBJ2-1; the D call TRBD1 from the table was never checked on the DNA. Per germline, CDR1 ENHRY and CDR2 SYGVKD. The CDR3 numbers 16 amino acids, ends counted. CDR3 sequence: CATLRTEVGYGYTFGS.

Of note for this clonotype: The CDR3 does not close with the conserved phenylalanine or tryptophan, likely indicating a read error. It is unclear where the CDR3 begins or ends on the DNA, so no DNA is shown, and the CDR3 is as TCRdb lists it. This rearrangement joins TRBV6-1 to TRBJ2-7; no DNA check was done on the table's D call, TRBD2. The CDR3 spans 14 amino acids, including both terminal residues. The V gene's germline CDR1 is MNHNS and CDR2 SASEGT. CDR3 region: CASHTGGDGYTFGS.

This clonotype is classed as medium-sized (0.01 to 0.1%). This sequence joins TRBV6-1 and TRBJ2-3; D is perhaps TRBD2 (6 bases). The germline V gene has CDR1 MNHNS and CDR2 SASEGT. V lost 5 bases and J lost 6, with 12 bases in between. The CDR3 covers 13 residues. The CDR3 bases are TGTGCCAGCAGTACCGGGAGCGCGGATACGCAGTATTTT. Encoded protein: CASSTGSADTQYF.

About this clonotype: Sequence at one end of the junction differs from germline and may be a read error. The V gene is TRBV24-1, the J gene TRBJ1-6, with 8 bases that match TRBD1. This CDR3 comprises 13 residues. The V gene's germline CDR1 is KGHDR and CDR2 SFDVKD. This CDR3 reads CATKDRAGNEQYF. CDR3 bases: TGTGCCACCAAGGACAGGGCAGGTAATGAGCAGTACTTT.

The genes are TRBV7-6 and TRBJ2-7, with 13 bases matching TRBD2. The J call is doubtful: the DNA matches TRBJ2-1 better. CDR1 SGHVS and CDR2 FNYEAQ come from the germline V gene. This CDR3 spans 17 amino acids. The CDR3 region has the DNA TGTGCCAGCAGCTCTTTTAGGGGGACTAGCGGGAACAATGAGCAGTTCTTC. It yields the protein CASSSFRGTSGNNEQFF.

As for this clonotype: This likely comes from a read error, as the CDR3 has no conserved phenylalanine or tryptophan at its end. The limits of the CDR3 on the DNA are not certain, so only TCRdb's listed CDR3 is given. The chain's CDR3 is CASSSRQGFGYGYTFGS. The chain is built from TRBV5-4 and TRBJ2-5; TRBD1, the D gene given by the table, was not confirmed from the DNA. The CDR3 totals 17 residues, both ends included. Germline assignment: CDR1 SGHNT and CDR2 YYREEE (reference sequence).

The rearrangement joins TRBV7-2 to TRBJ1-2; D may be TRBD1 (6 bases). The tail of the sequence fits TRBJ2-7 better, so the J call may be wrong. The CDR3 covers 16 residues. Germline values: CDR1 SGHTA, CDR2 FQGNSA. The CDR3 loop reads CASSLQAGRGNGGQYF. The CDR3 DNA reads TGTGCCAGCAGCTTACAAGCCGGCAGGGGCAATGGTGGGCAGTACTTC.

The chain is built from TRBV5-1 and TRBJ2-1; TRBD2 aligns across 10 bases. With the DNA end fitting TRBJ2-7 better, the J assignment may be wrong. The CDR3 runs 15 residues. In germline, CDR1 is SGHRS, CDR2 YFSETQ. The DNA of the CDR3 is TGCGCCAGCAGCTTAGAAAGCGGGAGGGCCTACGAGCAGTACTTC. It encodes CASSLESGRAYEQYF.

The sample holds many counts of this clonotype. Just one base apart from a much larger clone, this may be a read error. V is TRBV7-8 and J is TRBJ2-1; TRBD1 agrees at 10 bases. The CDR3 consists of 13 residues. V lost 3 bases and J lost 10; bases outside the gene matches: 3. Germline V gene lookup returns CDR1 SGHVS and CDR2 FQNEAQ. The CDR3 DNA reads TGTGCCAGCAGCTTTGGACAGGGGGGGGAGCAGTTCTTC. Translated, it gives CASSFGQGGEQFF.

This clonotype occurred many times. This chain joins TRBV6-1 and TRBJ2-7; D unresolved. The V end was cut by 5 bases, the J end by 6 bases, with 8 bases between. Germline loops: CDR1 MNHNS, CDR2 SASEGT. CDR3 length: 11 amino acids. The CDR3 reads CASSSPSEQYF. DNA of the CDR3: TGTGCCAGCAGTTCTCCCTCCGAGCAGTACTTC.

This chain joins TRBV5-6 and TRBJ2-5, with TRBD2 matching over 12 bases. The end of the DNA is better explained by TRBJ2-1, so the J call may be wrong. Germline loops: CDR1 SGHDT, CDR2 YYEEEE. This CDR3 comprises 15 residues. CDR3 DNA sequence: TGTGCCAGCAGCTTGGGTCTAGCGGGAGGGCCGGGGCAGTTCTTC. It translates to CASSLGLAGGPGQFF.

This clonotype came up many times. This sequence joins TRBV10-2 and TRBJ1-1; the D gene is possibly TRBD1 (6 bases). This CDR3 comprises 16 residues. Germline V lookup: CDR1 WSHSY, CDR2 SAAADI. With 7 bases removed from V and 0 bases from J, the gap between germline ends came to 18 bases. The DNA of the CDR3 is TGCGCCAGCATGAGATGGGGGGGCGATATGAACACTGAAGCTTTCTTT. Amino acid sequence: CASMRWGGDMNTEAFF.

The V gene is TRBV7-3, the J gene TRBJ2-5; 12 nucleotides line up with TRBD2. The J call may be incorrect, as the DNA end agrees better with TRBJ2-1. In germline, CDR1 is SGHTA, CDR2 FQGTGA. This CDR3 is 15 amino acids long. The CDR3 nucleotides read TGTGCCAGCAGCAAGACTAGCGGGAGTCGGGATGAGCAGTTCTTC. It specifies CASSKTSGSRDEQFF.

As to this clonotype: One base away lies a much larger clone, so this may be a sequencing read error. The chain employs TRBV27 and TRBJ2-5; 8 positions agree with TRBD2. This CDR3 has 16 amino acids. The germline V gene has CDR1 MNHEY and CDR2 SMNVEV (reference sequence). The V gene end was trimmed by 5 bases and the J gene end by 11 bases; junction bases not matched to a gene: 19. The CDR3, as DNA: TGTGCCAGCAGTCTCACTAGCGGAGCACTCTACAATGAGCAGTACTTC. This sequence encodes CASSLTSGALYNEQYF.

This clonotype ranks as medium-sized. The chain couples TRBV5-1 to TRBJ2-1; D is uncertain. Germline-derived CDR1 and CDR2 are SGHRS and YFSETQ. Trimming left V 0 bases short and J 8 bases short, with 12 bases between. CDR3 size: 14 residues. The CDR3 nucleotides read TGCGCCAGCAGCTTGGCAGGTCTAATATATGAGCAGTTCTTC. This gives the protein CASSLAGLIYEQFF. Based on the CDR3 plus reference TRBV5-1 and TRBJ2-1, the full variable domain is KAGVTQTPRYLIKTRGQQVTLSCSPISGHRSVSWYQQTPGQGLQFLFEYFSETQRNKGNFPGRFSGRQFSNSRSEMNVSTLELGDSALYLCASSLAGLIYEQFFGPGTRLTVL.

The chain has TRBV7-8 and TRBJ2-1, with TRBD2 identical over 7 bases. Per the germline V gene, CDR1 is SGHVS and CDR2 is FQNEAQ. The CDR3 has 16 amino acids. V lost 1 base to trimming and J lost 3 bases; unmatched junction nucleotides: 6. The CDR3 region is CASSLVPAGVYNEQFF. DNA of the CDR3: TGTGCCAGCAGCTTAGTTCCGGCGGGAGTCTACAATGAGCAGTTCTTC. Full variable domain (remainder filled in from reference TRBV7-8 and TRBJ2-1): GAGVSQSPRYKVAKRGQDVALRCDPISGHVSLFWYQQALGQGPEFLTYFQNEAQLDKSGLPSDRFFAERPEGSVSTLKIQRTQQEDSAVYLCASSLVPAGVYNEQFFGPGTRLTVL.

This clonotype was found many times. The J gene is TRBJ2-1, the V gene TRBV7-8; 9 positions match TRBD1. V trimming: 2 bases; J trimming: 5 bases; junction bases outside the gene matches: 7. Germline CDR1 reads SGHVS; CDR2 reads FQNEAQ. This CDR3 spans 16 amino acids. CDR3 amino acids: CASSLRGTGINNEQFF. CDR3 in DNA: TGTGCCAGCAGCTTAAGGGGGACAGGGATCAACAATGAGCAGTTCTTC.

A note on this clonotype: The conserved closing phenylalanine or tryptophan is absent in this CDR3, likely reflecting a read error. The DNA is omitted, as the CDR3 cannot be located on it reliably, and the CDR3 follows TCRdb's listing. This chain connects TRBV6-2 or TRBV6-3 to TRBJ2-7; TRBD1 is taken as the D call from the table, unchecked against the DNA. The CDR3 numbers 15 amino acids, ends counted. Germline CDR1 reads MNHEY; CDR2 reads SVGEGT. This chain's CDR3 is CASSYDRNYGYTFGS.